This is a list of T cell receptor beta chains from one sample in a study of CD8 T cells in Susac syndrome. TCRdb reprocessed the immunoSEQ multiplex PCR reads with MiXCR, giving one entry per CDR3 protein. The sample has about 200,000 distinct CDR3 sequences; approximately 95% are singletons. Sequencing input: CD4+ T cells from PBMCs. These receptors were collected from a human donor in good health. Both conserved end residues are part of each CDR3. The D gene is left open where the match is weak. Rows give clone size only sometimes, using once, few, many, or a class for an expanded clone.

j_call d_call v_call clone_size cdr3_aa cdr3_nt
TRBJ1-1 TRBD1 TRBV10-3 NA CAISAQGENTEAFF TGTGCCATCAGTGCCCAGGGGGAGAACACTGAAGCTTTCTTT
TRBJ1-2 NA TRBV11-2 NA CASSLGQGNVGYTF TGTGCCAGCAGCTTAGGGCAGGGAAATGTTGGCTACACCTTC
TRBJ2-5 NA TRBV5-6 once CASSLSIAVQETQYF TGTGCCAGCAGCTTGTCTATAGCGGTCCAAGAGACCCAGTACTTC
TRBJ1-1 NA TRBV5-6 NA CASIYHRYNTEAFF TGTGCCAGCATCTATCACCGATATAACACTGAAGCTTTCTTT
TRBJ2-5 NA TRBV24-1 NA CATSDFFAGETQYF TGTGCCACCAGTGATTTCTTCGCCGGGGAGACCCAGTACTTC
TRBJ2-7 TRBD1 TRBV12-3/TRBV12-4 few CASSLWDRVYEQYF TGTGCCAGCAGTTTATGGGACAGGGTCTACGAGCAGTACTTC
TRBJ2-1 NA TRBV11-2 NA CASSLGYSNEQFF TGTGCCAGCAGCTTAGGATATTCGAATGAGCAGTTCTTC
TRBJ2-3 NA TRBV29-1 NA CSVEAAGSNTDTQYF TGCAGCGTTGAAGCAGCGGGTTCTAACACAGATACGCAGTATTTT
TRBJ2-3 TRBD2 TRBV2 NA CASSSSGRGTDTQYF TGTGCCAGCAGTAGTAGCGGGAGAGGTACAGATACGCAGTATTTT
TRBJ1-2 NA TRBV19 NA CASIKQGSLLGYTF TGTGCCAGTATTAAGCAGGGAAGCCTCTTGGGCTACACCTTC
TRBJ2-5 TRBD2 TRBV7-2 NA CASSLVTSGRTGETQYF TGTGCCAGCAGCTTAGTGACTAGCGGGAGGACGGGAGAGACCCAGTACTTC
TRBJ2-7 NA TRBV7-2 NA CASSPGYEQYF TGTGCCAGCAGCCCCGGCTACGAGCAGTACTTC
TRBJ2-1 NA TRBV7-7 NA CASSLGPGSYNEQFF TGTGCCAGCAGCTTAGGGCCGGGTTCCTACAATGAGCAGTTCTTC
TRBJ2-3 TRBD1 TRBV5-4 NA CASSPGGESIGTQYF TGTGCCAGCAGCCCAGGGGGCGAATCGATAGGTACGCAGTATTTT
TRBJ2-1 NA TRBV7-3 NA CASSSTVGWDEQFF TGTGCCAGCAGCTCGACGGTGGGGTGGGATGAGCAGTTCTTC
TRBJ1-4 NA TRBV3-1 NA CASSQRRSTGKLFF TGTGCCAGCAGCCAACGGAGGTCCACGGGAAAACTGTTTTTT
TRBJ2-2 NA TRBV3-1 NA CASMRWGPNTGELFF TGTGCCAGCATGCGCTGGGGCCCGAACACCGGGGAGCTGTTTTTT
TRBJ2-5 TRBD1 TRBV10-3 NA CAISEGTDQETQYF TGTGCCATCAGTGAAGGGACAGACCAAGAGACCCAGTACTTC
TRBJ2-1 NA TRBV29-1 once CSVVRMINEQFF TGCAGCGTTGTCAGGATGATCAATGAGCAGTTCTTC
TRBJ1-2 TRBD1 TRBV30 NA CAWSVLPTGDTSYTF TGTGCCTGGAGTGTCCTCCCGACAGGGGACACGAGCTACACCTTC
TRBJ1-6 TRBD1 TRBV7-2 NA CASSLTGAYNSPLHF TGTGCCAGCAGCTTAACAGGGGCTTATAATTCACCCCTCCACTTT
TRBJ1-4 TRBD1 TRBV12-3/TRBV12-4 NA CASTADRFNEKLFF TGTGCCAGCACTGCGGACAGGTTTAATGAAAAACTGTTTTTT
TRBJ1-1 NA TRBV12-3/TRBV12-4 NA CASSQPQGRHTEAFF TGTGCCAGCAGCCAGCCACAGGGAAGACACACTGAAGCTTTCTTT
TRBJ1-2 NA TRBV7-9 NA CASSLDRSNYGYTF TGTGCCAGCAGCTTAGACAGAAGTAACTATGGCTACACCTTC
TRBJ2-2 TRBD2 TRBV20-1 NA CSARRGSGVTGELFF TGCAGTGCTAGGCGGGGGAGCGGTGTCACCGGGGAGCTGTTTTTT